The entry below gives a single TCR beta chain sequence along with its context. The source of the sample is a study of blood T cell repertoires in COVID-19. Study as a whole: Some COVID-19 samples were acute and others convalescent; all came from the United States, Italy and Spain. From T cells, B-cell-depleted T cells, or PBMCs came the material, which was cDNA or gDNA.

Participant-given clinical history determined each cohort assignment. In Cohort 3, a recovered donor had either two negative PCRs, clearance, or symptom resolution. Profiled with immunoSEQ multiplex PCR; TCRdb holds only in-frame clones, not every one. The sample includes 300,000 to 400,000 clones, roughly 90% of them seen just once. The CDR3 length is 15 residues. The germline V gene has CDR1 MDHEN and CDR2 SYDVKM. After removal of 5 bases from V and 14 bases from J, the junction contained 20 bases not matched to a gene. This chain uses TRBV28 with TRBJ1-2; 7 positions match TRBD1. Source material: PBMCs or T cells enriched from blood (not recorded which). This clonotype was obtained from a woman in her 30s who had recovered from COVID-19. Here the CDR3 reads CASSATEGASRFTTF. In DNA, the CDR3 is TGTGCCAGCAGTGCCACTGAGGGGGCCTCGAGGTTTACGACCTTC.